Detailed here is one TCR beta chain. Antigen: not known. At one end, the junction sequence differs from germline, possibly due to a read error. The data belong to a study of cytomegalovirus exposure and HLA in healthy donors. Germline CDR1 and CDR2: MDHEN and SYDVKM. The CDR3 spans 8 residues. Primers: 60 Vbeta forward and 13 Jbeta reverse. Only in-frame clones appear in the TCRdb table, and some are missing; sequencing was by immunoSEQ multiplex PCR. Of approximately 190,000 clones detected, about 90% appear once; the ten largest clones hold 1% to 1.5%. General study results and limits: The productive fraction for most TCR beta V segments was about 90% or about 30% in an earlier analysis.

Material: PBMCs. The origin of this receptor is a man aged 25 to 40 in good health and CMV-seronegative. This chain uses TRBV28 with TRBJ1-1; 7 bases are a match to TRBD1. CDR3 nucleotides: TGTGCCAGCCAGGGGGAGCCTTTT. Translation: CASQGEPF.